The next 26 T cell receptor beta chains were all read from a single sample in a study of a mutant IDH1 vaccine in newly diagnosed glioma. No antigen has been identified for these receptors. Repertoires were generated with immunoSEQ multiplex PCR, while TCRdb's copy carries only in-frame clones and drops some. The sample shows 45,000 to 70,000 clones, 81% of them seen only once. Regarding time point: week 5, during vaccination. Doses comprised 300 ug of mutant IDH1 20-mer peptide each, plus topical imiquimod. The sequencing here drew on PBMCs, taken from a glioma patient whose treatment included an IDH1 peptide vaccine. These receptors originate from a man aged 30 to 39 with glioma.

The CDR3 DNA is TGTGCCAGCAGTGGAGACTCTATCAGGGGCTACACCTTC. It yields the protein CASSGDSIRGYTF. This chain connects TRBV6-6 to TRBJ1-2; D is uncertain. Trimming stripped 5 bases from V and 8 bases from J, with 15 bases between. CDR3 length equals 13 residues. The germline gives CDR1 MNHNY, CDR2 SVGAGI (reference sequence).

V is TRBV6-5 and J is TRBJ1-4, with TRBD1 as a possible D gene (5 bases). Trimming took 6 bases from V and 0 from J, leaving 11 bases between them. Looked up from germline, CDR1 is MNHEY and CDR2 is SVGAGI. This CDR3 has 15 residues. The CDR3 DNA follows: TGTGCCAGCAGAATTGACAGCTCAACTAATGAAAAACTGTTTTTT. Its translation is CASRIDSSTNEKLFF.

This chain links TRBV7-2 with TRBJ2-5, with 16 positions matching TRBD2. V shed 5 bases and J 9 bases; nucleotides not matched to a gene: 12. CDR1 and CDR2 from the germline V gene are SGHTA and FQGNSA. This CDR3 region has 17 residues. The DNA for the CDR3 is TGTGCCAGCAGCCTCGGGACTAGCGGGGGGGAATCGGCGGCCCAGTACTTC. Amino acid sequence: CASSLGTSGGESAAQYF.

This clone was seen a handful of times. The rearrangement joins TRBV21-1 to TRBJ1-2; the table's D call of TRBD1 was not tested on the DNA. TRBV21-1 is listed as a pseudogene. The CDR3 totals 13 residues. This CDR3 is CARPGGQGYGYTF. Here the CDR3 DNA reads TGTGCCAGACCAGGGGGGCAGGGCTATGGCTACACCTTC.

This clone appeared a few times. The J gene is TRBJ1-4, the V gene TRBV20-1; TRBD1 matches at 7 bases. From germline, CDR1 is DFQATT and CDR2 SNEGSKA (reference sequence). The CDR3 has 11 residues. The junction had 0 bases not matched to a gene; V was cut back by 5 bases and J by 6 bases. This chain's CDR3 is CSAGQDEKLFF. CDR3 sequence (DNA): TGCAGTGCTGGACAGGATGAAAAACTGTTTTTT.

This clone was seen more than once but under ten times. The chain joins TRBV10-2 to TRBJ1-5; D might be TRBD1 (5 bases). This CDR3 spans 17 amino acids. The germline V gene encodes CDR1 WSHSY and CDR2 SAAADI. Trimming pared 4 bases from V and 1 base from J, leaving 17 bases between. The CDR3 protein is CASSGAQGFGSNQPQHF. CDR3 nucleotides: TGCGCCAGCAGTGGAGCCCAGGGATTCGGGAGCAATCAGCCCCAGCATTTT.

This clone was observed a few times. The V and J genes are TRBV9 and TRBJ1-1, with D hard to call. This CDR3 spans 13 amino acids. Trimming stripped 1 base from V and 3 bases from J, with 7 bases between. Per germline, CDR1 SGDLS and CDR2 YYNGEE. This CDR3 reads CASSVMGDTEAFF. CDR3 DNA: TGTGCCAGCAGCGTAATGGGAGACACTGAAGCTTTCTTT.

This clone was seen more than once but under ten times. The chain links TRBV19 to TRBJ1-5; 9 bases agree with TRBD1. Germline values: CDR1 LNHDA, CDR2 SQIVND (reference sequence). After removal of 4 bases from V and 4 bases from J, the junction contained 8 bases not matched to a gene. The CDR3 is 16 residues long. In DNA form, the CDR3 reads TGTGCCAGTAGTACTCGCCCGGGACAGGGAAATCAGCCCCAGCATTTT. This codes for CASSTRPGQGNQPQHF.

This clone was recorded a few times. The chain joins TRBV2 to TRBJ2-5, with D possibly being TRBD1 or TRBD2 (5 bases each). The end of the DNA aligns better with TRBJ2-7, so the J call may be wrong. The germline gives CDR1 SNHLY, CDR2 FYNNEI. The CDR3 covers 12 residues. As DNA, the CDR3 is TGTGCCAGCAGTGGGGGACCCTACGAGCAGTACTTC. Translating gives CASSGGPYEQYF.

The chain combines TRBV19 with TRBJ2-5, with 13 bases fitting TRBD2. Germline CDR1 is LNHDA and CDR2 is SQIVND (reference sequence). V lost 4 bases and J lost 4; bases outside the gene matches: 6. The CDR3 length is 16 residues. The CDR3 sequence: CASSTELAGGRETQYF. The CDR3 nucleotides read TGTGCCAGTAGTACCGAACTAGCGGGGGGGCGAGAGACCCAGTACTTC.

V gene TRBV6-6 combines with J gene TRBJ2-1; 11 bases align to TRBD2. This CDR3 is built from 15 residues. J gave up 6 bases and V 5 bases, and 6 bases lay outside the gene matches. Germline CDR1 MNHNY, CDR2 SVGAGI (reference sequence). The CDR3 loop reads CASSHTSGGSNEQFF. The CDR3 DNA reads TGTGCCAGCAGTCATACTAGCGGGGGTTCCAATGAGCAGTTCTTC.

Only one count was recorded for this clone. Other nucleotide sequences from this sample produce the same CDR3. The rearrangement links TRBV28 to TRBJ2-7; D not resolved. Germline V gene sequence: CDR1 MDHEN, CDR2 SYDVKM. The CDR3 totals 13 residues. The germline V and J ends were trimmed by 3 bases and 0 bases, with 6 bases remaining between them. CDR3 in DNA: TGTGCCAGCAGTTTGTCAAGCTCCTACGAGCAGTACTTC. Its protein is CASSLSSSYEQYF.

The chain is built from TRBV5-1 and TRBJ2-7; no reliable D call. The CDR3 consists of 13 residues. The V and J ends lost 2 bases and 2 bases respectively, with 8 bases between them. CDR1 and CDR2 (germline): SGHRS, YFSETQ. The CDR3 DNA reads as TGCGCCAGCAGCTTCATGGGCCCCTACGAGCAGTACTTC. It codes for CASSFMGPYEQYF.

V is TRBV27 and J is TRBJ1-4, with TRBD1 as a possible D gene (5 bases). The germline V gene has CDR1 MNHEY and CDR2 SMNVEV (reference sequence). V was pared by 0 bases and J by 7 bases, with 12 bases between. This CDR3 comprises 15 residues. CDR3 bases: TGTGCCAGCAGTTTATCTAGACAGAAGGGTGAAAAACTGTTTTTT. Translating it yields CASSLSRQKGEKLFF.

The genes are TRBV7-9 and TRBJ1-1; TRBD1 aligns across 8 bases. Germline CDR1 reads SEHNR; CDR2 reads FQNEAQ (reference sequence). This CDR3 region has 16 residues. V lost 5 bases and J lost 0; bases outside the gene matches: 8. In DNA form, the CDR3 reads TGTGCCAGCAGCCTCGGGACAGGATACATGAACACTGAAGCTTTCTTT. Its translation: CASSLGTGYMNTEAFF.

This clone was observed a few times. This chain's CDR3 is CASSLAVGWNTEAFF. The CDR3 coding sequence is TGCGCCAGCAGCTTGGCCGTGGGGTGGAACACTGAAGCTTTCTTT. The chain combines TRBV5-1 with TRBJ1-1; the D is unclear. Germline assignment: CDR1 SGHRS and CDR2 YFSETQ. Trimming pared 0 bases from V and 1 base from J, leaving 10 bases between. This CDR3 region has 15 residues.

This chain uses TRBV5-1 with TRBJ2-7; possible D gene TRBD2, 6 bases. Germline values: CDR1 SGHRS, CDR2 YFSETQ. The CDR3 consists of 15 residues. V was trimmed by 1 base and J by 2 bases, leaving 13 bases between them. CDR3: CASSLIPGVTYEQYF. The CDR3 nucleotides are TGCGCCAGCAGCTTGATTCCGGGGGTGACCTACGAGCAGTACTTC.

The chain combines TRBV27 with TRBJ1-6; 7 nucleotides align to TRBD1. The CDR3 has 16 residues. V dropped 6 bases and J dropped 7; count of bases not matched to a gene: 12. Germline V CDR1 and CDR2: MNHEY, SMNVEV (reference sequence). CDR3 in amino acids: CASRRQSQGGNSPLHF. Written as DNA, the CDR3 is TGTGCCAGCAGGAGGCAATCTCAGGGGGGAAATTCACCCCTCCACTTT.

A few counts support this clone. The chain uses TRBV19 and TRBJ2-6, with D possibly matching TRBD2 (5 bases). CDR1 and CDR2 from the germline V gene are LNHDA and SQIVND (reference sequence). CDR3 length equals 15 residues. Deletions cut 5 bases from V and 2 bases from J, with 10 bases between. CDR3 amino acids: CASSFGMAGANVLTF. In nucleotides, the CDR3 is TGTGCCAGTAGTTTCGGGATGGCTGGGGCCAACGTCCTGACTTTC.

The chain combines TRBV15 with TRBJ1-3, with 9 nucleotides matching TRBD1. J was trimmed by 4 bases and V by 2 bases; bases with no gene match: 3. The CDR3 is made up of 15 amino acids. The germline gives CDR1 LNHNV, CDR2 YYDKDF (reference sequence). In nucleotides, the CDR3 is TGTGCCACCAGCAGAACAGGGGGCTCGGGAAACACCATATATTTT. This sequence encodes CATSRTGGSGNTIYF. Together with reference TRBV15 and TRBJ1-3, the CDR3 gives the full variable domain: DAMVIQNPRYQVTQFGKPVTLSCSQTLNHNVMYWYQQKSSQAPKLLFHYYDKDFNNEADTPDNFQSRRPNTSFCFLDIRSPGLGDTAMYLCATSRTGGSGNTIYFGEGSWLTVV.

The chain employs TRBV2 and TRBJ1-5; D uncertain. CDR1 is SNHLY and CDR2 is FYNNEI in the germline V gene. The V gene lost 3 bases and the J gene lost 1 base, with 10 bases spanning the gap. CDR3 length: 15 residues. CDR3 region: CASSDFGLSNQPQHF. The CDR3 DNA follows: TGTGCCAGCAGTGATTTCGGGTTAAGCAATCAGCCCCAGCATTTT.

The chain has TRBV19 and TRBJ1-6; 9 nucleotides match TRBD1. With 7 bases clipped from V and 11 bases from J, the junction kept 15 bases outside the gene matches. This CDR3 is 16 amino acids long. Germline V gives CDR1 LNHDA, CDR2 SQIVND (reference sequence). In nucleotides, the CDR3 is TGTGCCAGTATTGGTGGTCCGGGACAGGGACTTGCACCCCTCCACTTT. The encoded protein is CASIGGPGQGLAPLHF.

The chain joins TRBV28 to TRBJ1-2; no reliable D call. Germline V gene lookup returns CDR1 MDHEN and CDR2 SYDVKM. V gave up 3 bases and J gave up 2 bases, with 10 bases separating them. The CDR3 covers 14 residues. The CDR3 protein is CASSFVRKNYGYTF. CDR3 bases: TGTGCCAGCAGTTTTGTCAGAAAGAACTATGGCTACACCTTC.

The chain couples TRBV27 to TRBJ1-6, with D possibly being TRBD1 (5 bases). Germline V CDR1 and CDR2: MNHEY, SMNVEV (reference sequence). V dropped 2 bases and J dropped 1 base, with 9 bases sitting between them. The CDR3 has 16 amino acids. CDR3 sequence (DNA): TGTGCCAGCAGTTTAATGCAGGGTTCCTATAATTCACCCCTCCACTTT. Its protein is CASSLMQGSYNSPLHF.

V gene TRBV28 combines with J gene TRBJ1-4; 7 bases are a match to TRBD1. CDR3 size: 14 residues. The V gene's germline CDR1 is MDHEN and CDR2 SYDVKM. J was trimmed by 8 bases and V by 5 bases; bases with no gene match: 8. The CDR3 sequence: CASSQQGIGEKLFF. Here the CDR3 DNA reads TGTGCCAGCAGTCAACAGGGGATAGGGGAAAAACTGTTTTTT.

The rearrangement links TRBV6-6 to TRBJ2-7; the match to TRBD1 covers 9 bases. CDR3 length: 12 residues. Germline V lookup: CDR1 MNHNY, CDR2 SVGAGI (reference sequence). V gave up 4 bases and J gave up 5 bases; unmatched junction bases: 0. This chain's CDR3 is CASSWTGDEQYF. CDR3 bases: TGTGCCAGCAGTTGGACAGGGGACGAGCAGTACTTC.